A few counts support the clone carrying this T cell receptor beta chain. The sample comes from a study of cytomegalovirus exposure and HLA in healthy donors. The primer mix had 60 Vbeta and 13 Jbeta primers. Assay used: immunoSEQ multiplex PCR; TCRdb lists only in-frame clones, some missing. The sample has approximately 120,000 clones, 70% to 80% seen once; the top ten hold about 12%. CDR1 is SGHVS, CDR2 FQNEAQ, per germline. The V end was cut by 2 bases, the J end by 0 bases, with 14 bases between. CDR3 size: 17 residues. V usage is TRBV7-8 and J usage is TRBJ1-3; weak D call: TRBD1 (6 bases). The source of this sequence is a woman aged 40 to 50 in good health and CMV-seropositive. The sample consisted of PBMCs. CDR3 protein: CASSLTRGRLSGNTIYF. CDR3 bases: TGTGCCAGCAGCTTAACCAGGGGTCGGCTCTCTGGAAACACCATATATTTT.